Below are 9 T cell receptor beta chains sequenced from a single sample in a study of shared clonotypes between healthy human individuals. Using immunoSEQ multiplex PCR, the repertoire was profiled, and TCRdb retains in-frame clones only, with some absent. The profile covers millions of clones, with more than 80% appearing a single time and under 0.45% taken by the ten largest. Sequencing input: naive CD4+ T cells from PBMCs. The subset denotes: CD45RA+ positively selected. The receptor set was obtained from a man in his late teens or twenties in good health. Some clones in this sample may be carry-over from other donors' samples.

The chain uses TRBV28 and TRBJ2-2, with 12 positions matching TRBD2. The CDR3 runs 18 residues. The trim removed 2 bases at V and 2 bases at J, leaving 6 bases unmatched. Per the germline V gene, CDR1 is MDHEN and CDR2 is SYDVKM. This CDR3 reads CASSLPTSGSFNTGELFF. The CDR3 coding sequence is TGTGCCAGCAGTTTACCGACTAGCGGGAGTTTCAACACCGGGGAGCTGTTTTTT.

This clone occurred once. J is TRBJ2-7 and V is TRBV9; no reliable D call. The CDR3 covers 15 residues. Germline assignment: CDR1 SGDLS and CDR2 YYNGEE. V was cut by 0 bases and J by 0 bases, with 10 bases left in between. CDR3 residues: CASSVGPEYSYEQYF. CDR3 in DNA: TGTGCCAGCAGCGTAGGCCCAGAATACTCCTACGAGCAGTACTTC.

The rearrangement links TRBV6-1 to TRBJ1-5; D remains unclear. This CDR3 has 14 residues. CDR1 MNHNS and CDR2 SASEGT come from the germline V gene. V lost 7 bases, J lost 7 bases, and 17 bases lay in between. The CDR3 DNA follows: TGTGCCAGCACCCAACCGCAGGCGAGACAGCCCCAGCATTTT. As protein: CASTQPQARQPQHF.

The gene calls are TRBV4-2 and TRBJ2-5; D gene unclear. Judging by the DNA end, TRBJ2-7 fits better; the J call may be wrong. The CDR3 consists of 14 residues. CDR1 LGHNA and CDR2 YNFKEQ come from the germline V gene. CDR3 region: CASSHSVSLYEQYF. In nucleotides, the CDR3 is TGTGCCAGCAGCCACTCCGTATCCCTCTACGAGCAGTACTTC.

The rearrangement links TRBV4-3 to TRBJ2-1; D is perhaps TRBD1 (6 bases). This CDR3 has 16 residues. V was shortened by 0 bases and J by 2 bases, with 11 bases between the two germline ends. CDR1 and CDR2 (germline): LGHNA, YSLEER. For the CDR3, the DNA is TGCGCCAGCAGCCAAGACGGGACACGTCCCTACAATGAGCAGTTCTTC. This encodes CASSQDGTRPYNEQFF.

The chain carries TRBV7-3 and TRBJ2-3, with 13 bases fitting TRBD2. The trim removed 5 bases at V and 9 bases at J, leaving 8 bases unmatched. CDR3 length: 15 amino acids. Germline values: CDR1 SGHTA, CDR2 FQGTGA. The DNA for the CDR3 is TGTGCCAGCAGCCCACGGACTAGCGGGAGAGGGACGCAGTATTTT. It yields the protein CASSPRTSGRGTQYF.

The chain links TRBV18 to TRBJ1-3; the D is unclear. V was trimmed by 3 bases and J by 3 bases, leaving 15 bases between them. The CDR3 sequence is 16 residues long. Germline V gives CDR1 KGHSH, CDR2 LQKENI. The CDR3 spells CASSPTLSQYGNTIYF. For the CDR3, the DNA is TGTGCCAGCTCACCCACGCTTTCGCAATATGGAAACACCATATATTTT. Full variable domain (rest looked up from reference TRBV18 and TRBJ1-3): NAGVMQNPRHLVRRRGQEARLRCSPMKGHSHVYWYRQLPEEGLKFMVYLQKENIIDESGMPKERFSAEFPKEGPSILRIQQVVRGDSAAYFCASSPTLSQYGNTIYFGEGSWLTVV.

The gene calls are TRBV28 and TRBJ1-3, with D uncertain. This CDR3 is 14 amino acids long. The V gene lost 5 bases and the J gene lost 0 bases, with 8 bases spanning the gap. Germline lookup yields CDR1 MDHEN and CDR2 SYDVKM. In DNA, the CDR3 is TGTGCCAGCAGTGGGTGGGACTCTGGAAACACCATATATTTT. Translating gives CASSGWDSGNTIYF.

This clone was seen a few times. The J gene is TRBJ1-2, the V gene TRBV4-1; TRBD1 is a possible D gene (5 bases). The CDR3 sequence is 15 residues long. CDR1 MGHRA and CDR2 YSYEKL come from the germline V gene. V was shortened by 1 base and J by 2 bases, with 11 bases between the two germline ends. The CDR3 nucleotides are TGCGCCAGCAGCCAAGTGCAGGGTCCCAACTATGGCTACACCTTC. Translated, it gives CASSQVQGPNYGYTF.